This TCR beta chain was documented in a study of blood T cells in healthy people across ages. Whole-study context: Using template switching, researchers captured about one barcoded beta molecule for each two T cells.

Germline values: CDR1 ENHRY, CDR2 SYGVKD. This CDR3 comprises 18 residues. J gave up 2 bases and V 3 bases, and 8 bases lay outside the gene matches. Next came a second PCR, run for about 6 to 12 cycles, which used a sample-barcoded 5' primer along with a J-beta primer mix. One entry per CDR3 protein, called by TCRdb with MiXCR from the 5' RACE reads. This table holds about 1 million distinct CDR3 sequences, 45% found once. This clonotype was observed a few times. The material sequenced was blood. The chain combines TRBV10-3 with TRBJ2-3, with 13 bases matching TRBD2. The receptor was isolated from a woman aged 60-75 years in good health. The CDR3 loop reads CAISDPGLAGVSTDTQYF. The CDR3 region has the DNA TGTGCCATCAGTGACCCAGGACTAGCGGGAGTTTCCACAGATACGCAGTATTTT.